The entry below describes one T cell receptor (beta chain). TCRdb's table, derived via immunoSEQ multiplex PCR, lists solely in-frame clones and lacks some. The sample gives just under 90,000 clones, about 88% of which show up once; about 3% is in the top ten. The data stem from a study of blood T cell repertoires in COVID-19. V was cut by 2 bases and J by 2 bases, with 10 bases left in between. The CDR3 loop spans 14 amino acids. Germline V gene data show CDR1 as LGHDT and CDR2 as YNNKEL (reference sequence). The sequenced sample consisted of peripheral blood. The receptor was derived from a woman of 80 years or more with acute or convalescent COVID-19. This chain links TRBV3-1 (or the pseudogene TRBV3-2) with TRBJ2-7; D uncertain. CDR3 coding DNA: TGTGCCAGCAGCCAACTCCAAAGAGCCTACGAGCAGTACTTC. Amino acids: CASSQLQRAYEQYF.